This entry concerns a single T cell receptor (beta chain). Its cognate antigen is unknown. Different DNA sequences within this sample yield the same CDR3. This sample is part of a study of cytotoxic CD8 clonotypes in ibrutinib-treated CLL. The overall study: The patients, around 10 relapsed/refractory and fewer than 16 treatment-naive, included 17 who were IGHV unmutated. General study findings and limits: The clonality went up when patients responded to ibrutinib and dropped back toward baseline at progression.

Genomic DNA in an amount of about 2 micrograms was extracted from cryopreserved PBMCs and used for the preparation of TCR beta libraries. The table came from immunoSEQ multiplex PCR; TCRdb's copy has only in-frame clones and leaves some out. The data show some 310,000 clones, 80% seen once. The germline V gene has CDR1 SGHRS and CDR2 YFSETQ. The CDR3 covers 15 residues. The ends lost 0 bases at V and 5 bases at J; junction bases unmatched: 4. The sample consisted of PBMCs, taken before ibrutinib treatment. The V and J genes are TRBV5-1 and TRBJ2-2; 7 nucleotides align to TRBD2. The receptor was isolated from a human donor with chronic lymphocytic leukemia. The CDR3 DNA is TGCGCCAGCAGCTTGGTTCTAGCGGAGACCGGGGAGCTGTTTTTT. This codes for CASSLVLAETGELFF.